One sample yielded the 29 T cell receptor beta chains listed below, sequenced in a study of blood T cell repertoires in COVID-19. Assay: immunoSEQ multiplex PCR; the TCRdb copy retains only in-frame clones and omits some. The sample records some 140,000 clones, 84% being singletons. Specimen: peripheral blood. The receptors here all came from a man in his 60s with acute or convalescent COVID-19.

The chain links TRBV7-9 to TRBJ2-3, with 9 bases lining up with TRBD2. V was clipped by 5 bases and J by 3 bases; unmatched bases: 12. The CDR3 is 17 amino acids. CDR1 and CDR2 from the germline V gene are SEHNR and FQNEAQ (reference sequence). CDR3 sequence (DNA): TGTGCCAGCAGCGACAGAAGAGGACTAGCGTTGACAGATACGCAGTATTTT. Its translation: CASSDRRGLALTDTQYF.

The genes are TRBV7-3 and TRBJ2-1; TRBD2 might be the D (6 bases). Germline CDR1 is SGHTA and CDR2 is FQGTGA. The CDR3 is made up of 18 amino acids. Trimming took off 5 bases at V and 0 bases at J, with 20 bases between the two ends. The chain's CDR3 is CASSPRAKAGSSYNEQFF. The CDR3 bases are TGTGCCAGCAGCCCCCGGGCGAAGGCCGGGAGCTCCTACAATGAGCAGTTCTTC.

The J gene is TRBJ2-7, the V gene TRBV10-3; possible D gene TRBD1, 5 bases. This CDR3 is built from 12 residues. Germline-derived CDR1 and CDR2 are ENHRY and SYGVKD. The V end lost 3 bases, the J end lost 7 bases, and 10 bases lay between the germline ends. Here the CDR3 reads CAISDLTEEQYF. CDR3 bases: TGTGCCATCAGTGATTTGACAGAAGAGCAGTACTTC.

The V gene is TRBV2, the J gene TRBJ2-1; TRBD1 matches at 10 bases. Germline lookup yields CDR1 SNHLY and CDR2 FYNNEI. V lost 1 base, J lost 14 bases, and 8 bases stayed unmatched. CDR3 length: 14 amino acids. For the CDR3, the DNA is TGTGCCAGCAGTGAAGGGGGGACAGGGGAAATCAAGTTCTTC. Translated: CASSEGGTGEIKFF. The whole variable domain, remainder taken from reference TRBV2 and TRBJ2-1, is EPEVTQTPSHQVTQMGQEVILRCVPISNHLYFYWYRQILGQKVEFLVSFYNNEISEKSEIFDDQFSVERPDGSNFTLKIRSTKLEDSAMYFCASSEGGTGEIKFFGPGTRLTVL.

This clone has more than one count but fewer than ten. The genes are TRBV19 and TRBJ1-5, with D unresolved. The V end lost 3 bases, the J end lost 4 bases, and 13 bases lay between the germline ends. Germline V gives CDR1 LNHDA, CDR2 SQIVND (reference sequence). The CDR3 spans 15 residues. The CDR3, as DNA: TGTGCCAGTAGTATTGCCCCAAGGAGTAATCAGCCCCAGCATTTT. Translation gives CASSIAPRSNQPQHF. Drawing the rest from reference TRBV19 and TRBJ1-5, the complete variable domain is DGGITQSPKYLFRKEGQNVTLSCEQNLNHDAMYWYRQDPGQGLRLIYYSQIVNDFQKGDIAEGYSVSREKKESFPLTVTSAQKNPTAFYLCASSIAPRSNQPQHFGDGTRLSIL.

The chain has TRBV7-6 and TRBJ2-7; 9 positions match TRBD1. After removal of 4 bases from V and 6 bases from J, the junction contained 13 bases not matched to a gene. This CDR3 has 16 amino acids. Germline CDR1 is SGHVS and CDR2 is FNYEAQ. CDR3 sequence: CASSYETGTGLLEQYF. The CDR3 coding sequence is TGTGCCAGCAGCTATGAGACCGGGACAGGGCTTCTCGAGCAGTACTTC.

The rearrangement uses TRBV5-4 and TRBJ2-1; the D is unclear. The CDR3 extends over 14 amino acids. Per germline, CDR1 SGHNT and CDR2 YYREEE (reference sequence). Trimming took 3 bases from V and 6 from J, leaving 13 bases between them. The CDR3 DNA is TGTGCCAGCAGCTCCGAACGACAACTCAATGAGCAGTTCTTC. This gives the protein CASSSERQLNEQFF.

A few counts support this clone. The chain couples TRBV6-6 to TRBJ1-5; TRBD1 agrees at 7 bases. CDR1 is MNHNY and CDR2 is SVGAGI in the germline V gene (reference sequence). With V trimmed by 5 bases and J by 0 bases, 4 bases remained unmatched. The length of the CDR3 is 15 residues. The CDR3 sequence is CASSPRGTSNQPQHF. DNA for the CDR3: TGTGCCAGCAGTCCCAGGGGGACTAGCAATCAGCCCCAGCATTTT.

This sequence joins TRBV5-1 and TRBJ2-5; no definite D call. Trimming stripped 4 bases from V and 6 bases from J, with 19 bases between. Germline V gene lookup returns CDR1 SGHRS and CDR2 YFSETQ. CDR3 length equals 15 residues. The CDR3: CASSPPRGGGKTQYF. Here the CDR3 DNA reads TGCGCCAGCAGCCCACCCCGAGGCGGCGGAAAGACCCAGTACTTC.

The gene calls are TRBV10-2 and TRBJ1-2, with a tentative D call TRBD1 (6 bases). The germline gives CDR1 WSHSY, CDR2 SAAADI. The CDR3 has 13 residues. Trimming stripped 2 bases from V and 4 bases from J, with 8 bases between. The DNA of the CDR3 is TGCGCCAGCAGTGAGCCGGACAGCTATGGCTACACCTTC. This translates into CASSEPDSYGYTF.

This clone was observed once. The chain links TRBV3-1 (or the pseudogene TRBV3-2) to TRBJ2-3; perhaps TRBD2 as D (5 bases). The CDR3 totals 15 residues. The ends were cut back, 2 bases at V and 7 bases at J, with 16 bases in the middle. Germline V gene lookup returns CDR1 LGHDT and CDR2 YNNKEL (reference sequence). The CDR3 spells CASSQTGIGVYTQYF. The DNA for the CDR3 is TGTGCCAGCAGCCAAACGGGGATTGGTGTGTATACGCAGTATTTT.

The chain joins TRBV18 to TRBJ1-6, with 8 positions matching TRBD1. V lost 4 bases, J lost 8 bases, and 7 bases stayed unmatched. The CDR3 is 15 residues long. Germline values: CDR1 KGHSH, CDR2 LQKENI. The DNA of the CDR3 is TGTGCCAGCTCACACAATCAGGGGGCGGATTCACCCCTCCACTTT. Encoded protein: CASSHNQGADSPLHF.

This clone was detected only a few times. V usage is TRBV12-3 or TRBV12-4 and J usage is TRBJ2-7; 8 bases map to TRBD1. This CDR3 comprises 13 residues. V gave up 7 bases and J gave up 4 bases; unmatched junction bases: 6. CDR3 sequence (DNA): TGTGCCAGCAAACAGGGGGTAAGATACGAGCAGTACTTC. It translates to CASKQGVRYEQYF.

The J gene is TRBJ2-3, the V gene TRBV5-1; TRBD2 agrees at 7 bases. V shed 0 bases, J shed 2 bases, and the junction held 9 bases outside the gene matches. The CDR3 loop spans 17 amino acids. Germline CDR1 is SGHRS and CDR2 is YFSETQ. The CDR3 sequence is CASSLAASGRHTDTQYF. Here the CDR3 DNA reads TGCGCCAGCAGCTTGGCGGCTAGCGGAAGACACACAGATACGCAGTATTTT.

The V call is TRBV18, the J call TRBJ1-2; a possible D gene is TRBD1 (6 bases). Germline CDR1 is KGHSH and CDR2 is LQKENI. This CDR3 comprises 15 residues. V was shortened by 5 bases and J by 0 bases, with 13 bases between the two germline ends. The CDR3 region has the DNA TGTGCCAGCTCATTAGGACAGAAAGCTAACTATGGCTACACCTTC. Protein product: CASSLGQKANYGYTF.

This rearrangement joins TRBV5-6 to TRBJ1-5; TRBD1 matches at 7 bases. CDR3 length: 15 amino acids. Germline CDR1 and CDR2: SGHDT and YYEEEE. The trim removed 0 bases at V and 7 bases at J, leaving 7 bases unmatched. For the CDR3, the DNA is TGTGCCAGCAGCTTGGCCCACAGGGGCGGACAGCCCCAGCATTTT. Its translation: CASSLAHRGGQPQHF.

The chain's CDR3 is CASSLDWTSGSSSVYNEQFF. The CDR3 region has the DNA TGTGCCAGCAGCTTGGACTGGACTAGCGGGAGTAGCTCCGTCTACAATGAGCAGTTCTTC. The rearrangement links TRBV7-6 to TRBJ2-1; the match to TRBD2 covers 13 bases. Per germline, CDR1 SGHVS and CDR2 FNYEAQ. V was pared by 3 bases and J by 3 bases, with 14 bases of the junction left unmatched. The CDR3 is made up of 20 amino acids.

The CDR3 sequence is CASSSRAYNEQFF. In nucleotides, the CDR3 is TGTGCCAGCAGTTCCCGGGCCTACAATGAGCAGTTCTTC. J is TRBJ2-1 and V is TRBV27; D is uncertain. This CDR3 has 13 amino acids. Germline values: CDR1 MNHEY, CDR2 SMNVEV (reference sequence). Trimming cost V 4 bases and J 2 bases, with 6 bases left between them.

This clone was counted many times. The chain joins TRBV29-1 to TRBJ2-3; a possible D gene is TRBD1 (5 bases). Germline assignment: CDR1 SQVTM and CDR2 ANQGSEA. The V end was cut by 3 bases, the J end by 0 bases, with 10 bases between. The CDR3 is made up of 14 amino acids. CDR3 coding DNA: TGCAGCGTTGAGCAGGGCACTAGCACAGATACGCAGTATTTT. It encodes CSVEQGTSTDTQYF.

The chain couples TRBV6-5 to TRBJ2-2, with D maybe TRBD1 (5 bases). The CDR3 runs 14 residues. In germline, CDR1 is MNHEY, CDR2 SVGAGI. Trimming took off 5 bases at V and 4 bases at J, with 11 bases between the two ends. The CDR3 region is CASSPGSGTGELFF. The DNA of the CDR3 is TGTGCCAGCAGTCCAGGGTCGGGCACCGGGGAGCTGTTTTTT.

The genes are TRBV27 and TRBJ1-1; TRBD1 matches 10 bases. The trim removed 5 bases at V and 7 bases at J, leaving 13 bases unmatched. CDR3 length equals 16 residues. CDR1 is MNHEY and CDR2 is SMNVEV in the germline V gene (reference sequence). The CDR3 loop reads CASSPSRQGARGEAFF. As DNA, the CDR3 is TGTGCCAGCAGTCCTAGCCGACAGGGGGCGAGGGGTGAAGCTTTCTTT.

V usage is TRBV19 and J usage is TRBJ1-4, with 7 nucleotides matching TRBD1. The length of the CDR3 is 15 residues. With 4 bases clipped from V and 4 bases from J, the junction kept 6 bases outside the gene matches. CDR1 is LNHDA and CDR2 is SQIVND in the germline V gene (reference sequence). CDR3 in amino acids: CASSTWTGHNEKLFF. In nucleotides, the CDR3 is TGTGCCAGTAGTACTTGGACAGGCCATAATGAAAAACTGTTTTTT.

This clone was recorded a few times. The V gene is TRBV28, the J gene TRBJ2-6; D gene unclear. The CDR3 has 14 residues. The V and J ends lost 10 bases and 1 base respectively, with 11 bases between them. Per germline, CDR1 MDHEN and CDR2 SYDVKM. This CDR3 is CATSLLSGANVLTF. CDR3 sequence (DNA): TGTGCCACCTCGCTACTTTCTGGGGCCAACGTCCTGACTTTC.

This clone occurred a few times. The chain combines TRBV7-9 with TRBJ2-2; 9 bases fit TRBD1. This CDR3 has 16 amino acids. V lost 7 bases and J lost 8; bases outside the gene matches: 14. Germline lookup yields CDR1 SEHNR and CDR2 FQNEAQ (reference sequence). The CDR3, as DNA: TGTGCCAGCAACAACCCGGACAGGGGACCCCCGGGGGAGCTGTTTTTT. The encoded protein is CASNNPDRGPPGELFF.

This CDR3 reads CASRKTSPSYNEQFF. The CDR3 nucleotides read TGTGCCAGCAGAAAGACTAGCCCCTCCTACAATGAGCAGTTCTTC. The genes are TRBV27 and TRBJ2-1; TRBD2 aligns across 7 bases. J was trimmed by 0 bases and V by 6 bases; bases with no gene match: 5. The CDR3 extends over 15 amino acids. Germline V gene data show CDR1 as MNHEY and CDR2 as SMNVEV (reference sequence).

In nucleotides, the CDR3 is TGCAGCGTTATTAGCGGGGGGGCCGGGGAGACCCAGTACTTC. Residues: CSVISGGAGETQYF. The V and J genes are TRBV29-1 and TRBJ2-5; 11 nucleotides match TRBD2. The CDR3 runs 14 residues. Germline assignment: CDR1 SQVTM and CDR2 ANQGSEA. V lost 5 bases and J lost 5; bases outside the gene matches: 7. Complete variable domain (other parts from reference TRBV29-1 and TRBJ2-5): SAVISQKPSRDICQRGTSLTIQCQVDSQVTMMFWYRQQPGQSLTLIATANQGSEATYESGFVIDKFPISRPNLTFSTLTVSNMSPEDSSIYLCSVISGGAGETQYFGPGTRLLVL.

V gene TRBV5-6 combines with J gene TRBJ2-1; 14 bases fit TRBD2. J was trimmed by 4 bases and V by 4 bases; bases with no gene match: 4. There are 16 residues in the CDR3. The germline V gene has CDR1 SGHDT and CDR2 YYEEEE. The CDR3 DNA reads TGTGCCAGCAGCCTAAGGACTAGCGGGGGGTACAATGAGCAGTTCTTC. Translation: CASSLRTSGGYNEQFF.

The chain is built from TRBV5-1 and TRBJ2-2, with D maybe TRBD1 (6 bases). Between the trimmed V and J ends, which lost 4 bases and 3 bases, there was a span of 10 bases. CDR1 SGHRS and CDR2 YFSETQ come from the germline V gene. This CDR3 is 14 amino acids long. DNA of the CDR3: TGCGCCAGCAGCCCTACAGGGCACACCGGGGAGCTGTTTTTT. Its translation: CASSPTGHTGELFF.

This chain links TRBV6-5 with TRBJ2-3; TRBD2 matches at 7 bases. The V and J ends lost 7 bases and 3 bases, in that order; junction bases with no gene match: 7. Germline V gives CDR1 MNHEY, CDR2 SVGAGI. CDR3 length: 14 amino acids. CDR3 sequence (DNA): TGTGCCAGCACCCCAACTAGCGTAACAGATACGCAGTATTTT. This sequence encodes CASTPTSVTDTQYF.